One and the same sample provided the 12 T cell receptor beta chains below, sequenced in a study of blood T cell repertoires in COVID-19. Clones were read by immunoSEQ multiplex PCR, and TCRdb kept only the in-frame ones, dropping some. The data hold under 110,000 clones, with around 87% observed a single time. The specimen was peripheral blood. These receptors were collected from a woman aged 25 to 39 with acute or convalescent COVID-19.

The rearrangement uses TRBV10-3 and TRBJ2-3, with 7 bases aligning to TRBD1. This CDR3 contains 14 residues. With 6 bases clipped from V and 0 bases from J, the junction kept 3 bases outside the gene matches. Germline V lookup: CDR1 ENHRY, CDR2 SYGVKD. CDR3 in DNA: TGTGCCATCAGACAGGGGCAAAGCACAGATACGCAGTATTTT. This translates into CAIRQGQSTDTQYF.

The rearrangement joins TRBV28 to TRBJ2-2; 10 positions agree with TRBD1. CDR1 is MDHEN and CDR2 is SYDVKM in the germline V gene. Germline trimming cut 3 bases from V and 4 bases from J; bases unmatched to any gene: 2. The CDR3 loop spans 15 amino acids. Here the CDR3 DNA reads TGTGCCAGCAGTTTGGGGACAGGGGTCACCGGGGAGCTGTTTTTT. Translation: CASSLGTGVTGELFF.

This clone was observed a few times. The chain is built from TRBV11-2 and TRBJ2-3, with TRBD2 as a possible D gene (6 bases). This CDR3 has 14 amino acids. The germline V gene has CDR1 SGHAT and CDR2 FQNNGV. V lost 2 bases and J 3 bases, leaving 9 bases between the germline ends. The CDR3 bases are TGTGCCAGCAGCTTATTCCGGGAGACAGATACGCAGTATTTT. Amino acid sequence: CASSLFRETDTQYF. The full variable domain, completed using reference TRBV11-2 and TRBJ2-3, is EAGVAQSPRYKIIEKRQSVAFWCNPISGHATLYWYQQILGQGPKLLIQFQNNGVVDDSQLPKDRFSAERLKGVDSTLKIQPAKLEDSAVYLCASSLFRETDTQYFGPGTRLTVL.

The chain employs TRBV10-3 and TRBJ1-1, with D maybe TRBD1 (5 bases). This CDR3 is 13 amino acids long. CDR1 is ENHRY, CDR2 SYGVKD, per germline. The V end lost 5 bases, the J end lost 2 bases, and 9 bases lay between the germline ends. In DNA, the CDR3 is TGTGCCATCAGTCACGACAGAAACACTGAAGCTTTCTTT. Protein sequence: CAISHDRNTEAFF.

The table lists this clone with a few counts. V usage is TRBV10-2 and J usage is TRBJ2-7, with no clear D. The CDR3 loop spans 13 amino acids. The V and J ends lost 7 bases and 5 bases respectively, with 15 bases between them. Germline CDR1 WSHSY, CDR2 SAAADI. The CDR3 reads CASTPKAVHEQYF. CDR3 sequence (DNA): TGCGCCAGCACGCCAAAAGCCGTCCACGAGCAGTACTTC.

The chain couples TRBV14 to TRBJ2-7; D is possibly TRBD1 (5 bases). Germline assignment: CDR1 SGHDN and CDR2 FVKESK. Trimming shortened V by 3 bases and J by 2 bases, and 11 bases separated the two germline ends. The CDR3 totals 14 residues. Here the CDR3 reads CASSHPTAPYEQYF. As DNA, the CDR3 is TGTGCCAGCAGCCACCCGACAGCCCCCTACGAGCAGTACTTC.

Only a few counts were recorded for this clone. The chain has TRBV7-9 and TRBJ1-4; 7 nucleotides agree with TRBD1. Unmatched junction bases numbered 3, after V lost 1 base and J lost 7 bases. This CDR3 comprises 14 residues. In germline, CDR1 is SEHNR, CDR2 FQNEAQ (reference sequence). The CDR3 DNA reads as TGTGCCAGCAGCTTAGACGGGACAGTTGAAAAACTGTTTTTT. Translation gives CASSLDGTVEKLFF.

The J gene is TRBJ2-1, the V gene TRBV9; 10 bases map to TRBD2. V trimming: 3 bases; J trimming: 8 bases; junction bases outside the gene matches: 11. Germline V gene lookup returns CDR1 SGDLS and CDR2 YYNGEE. The CDR3 sequence is 16 residues long. The CDR3 region has the DNA TGTGCCAGCAGCGCCTCAGCGGGGGGGCATGTCGATGAGCAGTTCTTC. Its translation is CASSASAGGHVDEQFF. The full variable domain, rest sourced from reference TRBV9 and TRBJ2-1, is DSGVTQTPKHLITATGQRVTLRCSPRSGDLSVYWYQQSLDQGLQFLIQYYNGEERAKGNILERFSAQQFPDLHSELNLSSLELGDSALYFCASSASAGGHVDEQFFGPGTRLTVL.

The J gene is TRBJ2-1, the V gene TRBV5-1, with 9 bases matching TRBD2. V shed 0 bases, J shed 7 bases, and the junction held 2 bases outside the gene matches. The CDR3 is 14 residues long. Looked up from germline, CDR1 is SGHRS and CDR2 is YFSETQ. The CDR3 protein is CASSLGGGANEQFF. The CDR3 bases are TGCGCCAGCAGCTTGGGCGGGGGGGCGAATGAGCAGTTCTTC.

This sequence joins TRBV9 and TRBJ2-1; unclear D gene. V was cut by 3 bases and J by 0 bases, with 10 bases left in between. The CDR3 consists of 15 residues. CDR1 is SGDLS and CDR2 is YYNGEE in the germline V gene. The CDR3, as DNA: TGTGCCAGCAGCGAAGGCCGGAGCTCCTACAATGAGCAGTTCTTC. It encodes CASSEGRSSYNEQFF.

The chain employs TRBV5-1 and TRBJ1-1; TRBD1 is a possible D gene (6 bases). Germline CDR1 SGHRS, CDR2 YFSETQ. Trimming removed 0 bases at V and 1 base at J, with 13 bases between. This CDR3 contains 16 residues. CDR3 loop: CASSLDPLGQNTEAFF. CDR3 bases: TGCGCCAGCAGCTTGGATCCATTGGGACAGAACACTGAAGCTTTCTTT.

This clone was counted between two and nine times. This chain joins TRBV7-9 and TRBJ1-3, with D perhaps TRBD1 (5 bases). This CDR3 region has 15 residues. V was pared by 5 bases and J by 5 bases, with 16 bases between. The V gene's germline CDR1 is SEHNR and CDR2 FQNEAQ (reference sequence). The CDR3 DNA reads TGTGCCAGCAGCCCACGGGACTCGGACAGAAACACCATATATTTT. It is translated as CASSPRDSDRNTIYF.